These 25 T cell receptor beta chains were all obtained from the same sample, sequenced in a study of shared clonotypes between healthy human individuals. TCRdb's copy holds only in-frame clones and misses some; the assay was immunoSEQ multiplex PCR. The profile shows some 2.1 million clones, 85% to 95% of them singletons. The source material was naive CD4+ T cells sorted from blood. Regarding subset: CD45RA+ positively selected. Receptors originate from a man between 18 and 35 years old in good health.

On this clone itself: Distinct nucleotide sequences in the sample also encode this CDR3. The rearrangement uses TRBV30 and TRBJ1-2; D unclear. The germline gives CDR1 GTSNPN, CDR2 SVGIG (reference sequence). V was clipped by 0 bases and J by 7 bases, with 6 bases between them. CDR3 size: 11 residues. The CDR3 nucleotides are TGTGCCTGGAGTGTACTAGGTGGCTACACCTTC. Its protein is CAWSVLGGYTF.

The V and J genes are TRBV7-9 and TRBJ2-5; 9 bases align to TRBD2. The CDR3 totals 17 residues. With V trimmed by 7 bases and J by 0 bases, 12 bases remained unmatched. CDR1 is SEHNR, CDR2 FQNEAQ, per germline (reference sequence). CDR3 in amino acids: CASNQVPASGDQETQYF. DNA for the CDR3: TGTGCCAGCAACCAGGTCCCGGCTAGCGGGGACCAAGAGACCCAGTACTTC.

On this clone itself: Within the sample, other DNA sequences also encode this same CDR3. The chain joins TRBV5-1 to TRBJ2-3; 12 bases agree with TRBD2. This CDR3 has 15 amino acids. V lost 4 bases, J lost 5 bases, and 5 bases stayed unmatched. The germline CDR1 and CDR2 sequences are SGHRS and YFSETQ. The CDR3 protein is CASSPLAGGRDTQYF. CDR3 coding DNA: TGCGCCAGCAGCCCACTAGCGGGAGGAAGAGATACGCAGTATTTT.

V usage is TRBV29-1 and J usage is TRBJ1-2; the D gene is possibly TRBD1 (6 bases). From germline, CDR1 is SQVTM and CDR2 ANQGSEA. The CDR3 extends over 12 amino acids. V shed 2 bases and J shed 8 bases, with 12 bases lying between them. This CDR3 reads CSVELGGAGYTF. For the CDR3, the DNA is TGCAGCGTTGAATTGGGGGGCGCGGGCTACACCTTC.

The chain uses TRBV5-1 and TRBJ2-2; tentative D call: TRBD2 (5 bases). Germline assignment: CDR1 SGHRS and CDR2 YFSETQ. V shed 6 bases and J shed 1 base, with 13 bases lying between them. CDR3 size: 15 residues. The CDR3 spells CASTPDGMNTGELFF. CDR3 bases: TGCGCCAGCACCCCGGACGGGATGAACACCGGGGAGCTGTTTTTT. The full variable domain, completed using reference TRBV5-1 and TRBJ2-2, is KAGVTQTPRYLIKTRGQQVTLSCSPISGHRSVSWYQQTPGQGLQFLFEYFSETQRNKGNFPGRFSGRQFSNSRSEMNVSTLELGDSALYLCASTPDGMNTGELFFGEGSRLTVL.

This clone was found once. J is TRBJ1-5 and V is TRBV30; D possibly corresponds to TRBD1 (5 bases). Germline loops: CDR1 GTSNPN, CDR2 SVGIG (reference sequence). The V and J ends lost 4 bases and 6 bases respectively, with 13 bases between them. The CDR3 extends over 13 amino acids. CDR3 in DNA: TGTGCCTGGAATGGCAGGGAAGCTCAGCCCCAGCATTTT. Translating gives CAWNGREAQPQHF.

The rearrangement joins TRBV9 to TRBJ2-1; D call uncertain. The CDR3 runs to 16 residues. V was clipped by 1 base and J by 5 bases, with 16 bases between them. CDR1 and CDR2 from the germline V gene are SGDLS and YYNGEE. The CDR3 DNA follows: TGTGCCAGCAGCGTACCTGGGCCAGCCCTAAACAATGAGCAGTTCTTC. Translated, it gives CASSVPGPALNNEQFF.

CDR3 nucleotides: TGCGCCAGCAGCTTGACAGTCTCCAAGCTTGAGACCCAGTACTTC. This codes for CASSLTVSKLETQYF. J is TRBJ2-5 and V is TRBV5-1; D gene uncertain. In germline, CDR1 is SGHRS, CDR2 YFSETQ. This CDR3 comprises 15 residues. Trimming took 1 base from V and 5 from J, leaving 15 bases between them.

V and J are TRBV6-1 and TRBJ1-1, with a tentative D call TRBD1 (6 bases). V lost 6 bases to trimming and J lost 7 bases, with 21 bases between them. The CDR3 sequence is 15 residues long. Germline-derived CDR1 and CDR2 are MNHNS and SASEGT. The CDR3 loop reads CASRLSPTGRSEAFF. CDR3 nucleotide sequence: TGTGCCAGCAGGCTAAGTCCCACAGGGAGGAGTGAAGCTTTCTTT.

This chain links TRBV28 with TRBJ1-2; no firm D call. This CDR3 spans 13 amino acids. Germline assignment: CDR1 MDHEN and CDR2 SYDVKM. Trimming shortened V by 3 bases and J by 0 bases, and 5 bases separated the two germline ends. Written as DNA, the CDR3 is TGTGCCAGCAGTTTGAACACTAACTATGGCTACACCTTC. Its translation: CASSLNTNYGYTF.

The chain joins TRBV7-9 to TRBJ2-2; D may be TRBD1 (6 bases). Germline V gives CDR1 SEHNR, CDR2 FQNEAQ (reference sequence). The length of the CDR3 is 16 residues. The ends were cut back, 2 bases at V and 3 bases at J, with 13 bases in the middle. In nucleotides, the CDR3 is TGTGCCAGCAGCTTAATACAGGGTTGGGACACCGGGGAGCTGTTTTTT. It is translated as CASSLIQGWDTGELFF.

This chain uses TRBV5-6 with TRBJ2-3; D is ambiguous. Between the trimmed V and J ends, which lost 1 base and 6 bases, there was a span of 9 bases. This CDR3 is 13 amino acids long. The germline gives CDR1 SGHDT, CDR2 YYEEEE. This CDR3 is CASSLLISDTQYF. The CDR3, as DNA: TGTGCCAGCAGCTTGTTGATTTCTGATACGCAGTATTTT.

V usage is TRBV5-6 and J usage is TRBJ1-4; D unresolved. From germline, CDR1 is SGHDT and CDR2 YYEEEE. The CDR3 is 15 residues long. Deletions cut 3 bases from V and 0 bases from J, with 9 bases between. The CDR3 DNA is TGTGCCAGCAGCTCCGACGGCGCAACTAATGAAAAACTGTTTTTT. This codes for CASSSDGATNEKLFF.

The chain has TRBV2 and TRBJ2-5; D call uncertain. CDR3 length equals 13 residues. V gave up 3 bases and J gave up 1 base, with 6 bases separating them. The germline V gene encodes CDR1 SNHLY and CDR2 FYNNEI. The CDR3 DNA reads as TGTGCCAGCAGTGACCGGACCCAAGAGACCCAGTACTTC. Translating it yields CASSDRTQETQYF.

The V and J genes are TRBV10-1 and TRBJ2-3; D unclear. This CDR3 spans 15 amino acids. The germline V gene has CDR1 WNHNN and CDR2 SYGVQD (reference sequence). Between the trimmed V and J ends, which lost 4 bases and 2 bases, there was a span of 13 bases. CDR3 DNA: TGCGCCAGCAGTGCATCGGAGCTTTTCACAGATACGCAGTATTTT. The encoded protein is CASSASELFTDTQYF.

Concerning this clone itself: Different DNA sequences within this sample yield the same CDR3. V and J are TRBV6-1 and TRBJ1-2, with D possibly TRBD1 on 6 matching bases. CDR1 and CDR2 from the germline V gene are MNHNS and SASEGT. This CDR3 has 12 residues. V was pared by 6 bases and J by 1 base, with 6 bases between. This CDR3 is CASRGGNYGYTF. The DNA for the CDR3 is TGTGCCAGCAGAGGGGGTAACTATGGCTACACCTTC.

This clone was detected ten times or more. At the DNA level, this CDR3 is encoded by other sequences in the same sample as well. The chain couples TRBV14 to TRBJ2-5; D not resolved. The CDR3 has 11 amino acids. Looked up from germline, CDR1 is SGHDN and CDR2 is FVKESK. V was clipped by 2 bases and J by 7 bases, with 5 bases between them. CDR3 loop: CASSQMWTQYF. CDR3 nucleotides: TGTGCCAGCAGCCAAATGTGGACCCAGTACTTC.

The CDR3 is CASSVQGAGATYEQYF. DNA of the CDR3: TGTGCCAGCAGTGTTCAGGGCGCGGGAGCGACCTACGAGCAGTACTTC. This sequence joins TRBV2 and TRBJ2-7; 7 bases agree with TRBD2. The V and J ends lost 4 bases and 2 bases, in that order; junction bases with no gene match: 11. The CDR3 consists of 16 residues. CDR1 and CDR2 (germline): SNHLY, FYNNEI.

Notes on this clone: Other nucleotide sequences in the sample specify the same CDR3. The genes are TRBV7-2 and TRBJ2-1, with D maybe TRBD2 (6 bases). The V and J ends lost 4 bases and 7 bases respectively, with 8 bases between them. The germline V gene encodes CDR1 SGHTA and CDR2 FQGNSA. The CDR3 covers 12 residues. As DNA, the CDR3 is TGTGCCAGCAGCTCTGGACTAAATGAGCAGTTCTTC. Translating gives CASSSGLNEQFF.

The V gene is TRBV29-1, the J gene TRBJ2-2, with 7 bases that match TRBD2. The CDR3 contains 15 residues. From germline, CDR1 is SQVTM and CDR2 ANQGSEA. Trimming at V came to 6 bases and at J to 4 bases, leaving 11 bases not matched to a gene. The CDR3 nucleotides are TGCAGCGTCCGGGCGGGGGAGCTAAGCACCGGGGAGCTGTTTTTT. This encodes CSVRAGELSTGELFF.

The chain links TRBV9 to TRBJ2-5; tentatively, D is TRBD1 or TRBD2 (5 bases each). Looked up from germline, CDR1 is SGDLS and CDR2 is YYNGEE. V gave up 2 bases and J gave up 3 bases, with 11 bases separating them. The CDR3 spans 14 residues. CDR3 loop: CASSVRDGKETQYF. As DNA, the CDR3 is TGTGCCAGCAGCGTCCGGGACGGAAAAGAGACCCAGTACTTC. Together with reference TRBV9 and TRBJ2-5, the CDR3 gives the full variable domain: DSGVTQTPKHLITATGQRVTLRCSPRSGDLSVYWYQQSLDQGLQFLIQYYNGEERAKGNILERFSAQQFPDLHSELNLSSLELGDSALYFCASSVRDGKETQYFGPGTRLLVL.

This clone was counted once. This chain links TRBV5-1 with TRBJ1-1; tentatively, D is TRBD1 (6 bases). Trimming stripped 4 bases from V and 1 base from J, with 11 bases between. Per germline, CDR1 SGHRS and CDR2 YFSETQ. CDR3 length: 14 residues. CDR3 bases: TGCGCCAGCAGCCAGGACAGCTCGAACACTGAAGCTTTCTTT. Its translation is CASSQDSSNTEAFF.

V is TRBV4-1 and J is TRBJ2-7, with 11 bases that match TRBD2. Looked up from germline, CDR1 is MGHRA and CDR2 is YSYEKL. V was clipped by 1 base and J by 5 bases; unmatched bases: 1. CDR3 length: 14 residues. The chain's CDR3 is CASSQASGRNEQYF. CDR3 DNA sequence: TGCGCCAGCAGCCAAGCTAGCGGGAGGAACGAGCAGTACTTC.

The chain combines TRBV5-1 with TRBJ1-4, with D unresolved. V shed 5 bases and J shed 0 bases, with 8 bases lying between them. CDR1 is SGHRS and CDR2 is YFSETQ in the germline V gene. There are 14 residues in the CDR3. In DNA, the CDR3 is TGCGCCAGCAGTTCGGCGACAACTAATGAAAAACTGTTTTTT. Translation: CASSSATTNEKLFF.

This chain joins TRBV6-1 and TRBJ1-2; maybe TRBD1 (6 bases). The CDR3 length is 14 residues. Germline V gives CDR1 MNHNS, CDR2 SASEGT. The V end lost 6 bases, the J end lost 4 bases, and 15 bases lay between the germline ends. The CDR3 nucleotides read TGTGCCAGCAGCCCTAGGACAGAAATCTATGGCTACACCTTC. This sequence encodes CASSPRTEIYGYTF.